These 21 T cell receptor beta chains were sequenced from one sample in a study of T-cell reconstitution after alpha-beta-depleted transplantation in children. Unique molecular identifiers were incorporated during preparation of the TCRbeta library. TCRdb fed the PCR reads into MiXCR, producing one record per CDR3 protein. This table has some 220,000 distinct CDR3 sequences, roughly a tenth appearing once. The source material was PBMCs, sampled before TCRalphabeta/CD19-depleted stem cell transplant. The receptor source for this set is a child under two years old with acute myeloid leukemia, due to receive a stem cell transplant.

At least ten counts were recorded for this clonotype. V usage is TRBV12-3 or TRBV12-4 and J usage is TRBJ2-1; 8 bases match TRBD2. This CDR3 region has 16 residues. V lost 6 bases to trimming and J lost 0 bases; unmatched junction nucleotides: 7. As DNA, the CDR3 is TGTGCCAGCAGACGCGGGAGGCCTAGCTCCTACAATGAGCAGTTCTTC. Protein sequence: CASRRGRPSSYNEQFF.

This chain connects TRBV5-1 to TRBJ2-1; 9 bases are shared with TRBD1. The J segment lost 6 bases and the V segment lost 3 bases, leaving 10 bases of the junction unmatched. Germline loops: CDR1 SGHRS, CDR2 YFSETQ. The CDR3 has 16 amino acids. The chain's CDR3 is CASSSSKQGAGNEQFF. The CDR3 nucleotides read TGCGCCAGCAGCTCGTCAAAACAGGGGGCCGGCAATGAGCAGTTCTTC.

This clonotype has ten or more counts. CDR3 residues: CASSPNSGANVLTF. The CDR3, as DNA: TGTGCCAGCAGCCCGAACTCTGGGGCCAACGTCCTGACTTTC. V usage is TRBV3-1 and J usage is TRBJ2-6, with D hard to call. Germline CDR1 LGHDT, CDR2 YNNKEL (reference sequence). CDR3 length equals 14 residues. Trimming removed 4 bases from V and 0 bases from J, with 4 bases in between.

This clonotype came up many times. In nucleotides, the CDR3 is TGTGCCATCAGTGAGTCGACTCCGGGGGGCTGGACCAAAAACATTCAGTACTTC. Amino acid sequence: CAISESTPGGWTKNIQYF. The rearrangement uses TRBV10-3 and TRBJ2-4; perhaps TRBD2 as D (7 bases). This CDR3 has 18 amino acids. Germline loops: CDR1 ENHRY, CDR2 SYGVKD. Trimming removed 0 bases from V and 2 bases from J, with 17 bases in between.

This clonotype was counted many times. V gene TRBV5-1 combines with J gene TRBJ1-1; D may be TRBD1 (6 bases). CDR1 and CDR2 from the germline V gene are SGHRS and YFSETQ. The length of the CDR3 is 15 residues. V gave up 0 bases and J gave up 1 base, with 10 bases separating them. This chain's CDR3 is CASSLGAGANTEAFF. CDR3 DNA: TGCGCCAGCAGCTTGGGGGCAGGGGCGAACACTGAAGCTTTCTTT. Variable domain in full (rest from reference TRBV5-1 and TRBJ1-1): KAGVTQTPRYLIKTRGQQVTLSCSPISGHRSVSWYQQTPGQGLQFLFEYFSETQRNKGNFPGRFSGRQFSNSRSEMNVSTLELGDSALYLCASSLGAGANTEAFFGQGTRLTVV.

This clonotype occurred many times. This chain uses TRBV4-2 with TRBJ1-2; D perhaps matches TRBD1 (6 bases). Germline-derived CDR1 and CDR2 are LGHNA and YNFKEQ. The CDR3 is 13 residues long. V dropped 1 base and J dropped 3 bases, with 6 bases sitting between them. DNA for the CDR3: TGTGCCAGCAGCCAAGGACAGGACTATGGCTACACCTTC. This codes for CASSQGQDYGYTF.

This clonotype came up many times. V and J are TRBV6-6 and TRBJ2-1, with a weak D call TRBD1 (6 bases). This CDR3 is 15 amino acids long. Germline CDR1 is MNHNY and CDR2 is SVGAGI (reference sequence). The ends were cut back, 5 bases at V and 4 bases at J, with 15 bases in the middle. The CDR3 bases are TGTGCCAGCAGTCTACAGGGAATAGGGTACAATGAGCAGTTCTTC. Translated: CASSLQGIGYNEQFF.

This clonotype was picked up many times. CDR3 sequence (DNA): TGCAGTGCTCCGGGACTAGCAAACAATGAGCAGTTCTTC. This translates into CSAPGLANNEQFF. The V gene is TRBV20-1, the J gene TRBJ2-1, with TRBD2 matching 9 bases. The CDR3 consists of 13 residues. V shed 5 bases and J 5 bases; nucleotides not matched to a gene: 4. Germline-derived CDR1 and CDR2 are DFQATT and SNEGSKA (reference sequence).

This clonotype was counted at least ten times. The rearrangement links TRBV18 to TRBJ1-1; D remains unclear. The CDR3 spans 12 residues. Trimming left V 4 bases short and J 4 bases short, with 7 bases between. The germline CDR1 and CDR2 sequences are KGHSH and LQKENI. The CDR3 loop is CASSQIPTEAFF. CDR3 nucleotide sequence: TGTGCCAGCTCACAAATCCCCACTGAAGCTTTCTTT.

This clonotype appeared many times. The chain combines TRBV12-3 or TRBV12-4 with TRBJ2-7, with TRBD1 matching over 7 bases. There are 16 residues in the CDR3. The V and J ends lost 6 bases and 1 base, in that order; junction bases with no gene match: 12. Written as DNA, the CDR3 is TGTGCCAGCAGCACATTTCACAGGGGAGATTCCTACGAGCAGTACTTC. Protein: CASSTFHRGDSYEQYF.

This clonotype was observed at least ten times. The chain combines TRBV11-2 with TRBJ2-5; D ambiguous. CDR1 SGHAT and CDR2 FQNNGV come from the germline V gene. V lost 9 bases and J 4 bases, leaving 15 bases between the germline ends. CDR3 length: 13 amino acids. Here the CDR3 reads CASKGQKGETQYF. The CDR3 region has the DNA TGTGCCAGTAAAGGGCAGAAGGGAGAGACCCAGTACTTC.

This clonotype was seen repeatedly, ten times or more. The chain recombines TRBV4-3 with TRBJ1-5, with D perhaps matching TRBD1 (6 bases). V lost 3 bases and J lost 0, with 15 bases in between. Germline V lookup: CDR1 LGHNA, CDR2 YSLEER. The CDR3 loop spans 17 amino acids. Written as DNA, the CDR3 is TGCGCCAGCAGCCATTTGGGGGCCGGTTATAGCAATCAGCCCCAGCATTTT. It codes for CASSHLGAGYSNQPQHF.

In regard to this clonotype: A read error may explain this, as a much larger clone is one base away. The chain joins TRBV4-1 to TRBJ2-7; perhaps TRBD2 as D (6 bases). The V gene's germline CDR1 is MGHRA and CDR2 YSYEKL. The CDR3 consists of 12 residues. CDR3 protein: CASPSVPYQQYF. In nucleotides, the CDR3 is TGCGCCAGTCCTAGCGTTCCCTACCAGCAGTACTTC.

Only a few counts were recorded for this clonotype. The chain carries TRBV11-2 and TRBJ2-2; a possible D gene is TRBD2 (5 bases). The germline V and J ends were trimmed by 3 bases and 4 bases, with 9 bases remaining between them. CDR3 length: 14 residues. CDR1 is SGHAT and CDR2 is FQNNGV in the germline V gene. In DNA, the CDR3 is TGTGCCAGCAGCTTCAGAGGGCTCACCGGGGAGCTGTTTTTT. Protein: CASSFRGLTGELFF.

With regard to this clonotype: The CDR3 does not close with the conserved phenylalanine or tryptophan, likely indicating a read error. This sequence joins TRBV7-9 and TRBJ2-7; D might be TRBD2 (6 bases). This CDR3 has 15 residues. CDR1 is SEHNR and CDR2 is FQNEAQ in the germline V gene (reference sequence). The V gene lost 0 bases and the J gene lost 3 bases, with 12 bases spanning the gap. The CDR3 region has the DNA TGTGCCAGCAGCTTAGCTAGCGGTAGTAGCTACGAGCAGTACCTC. This sequence encodes CASSLASGSSYEQYL.

This clonotype was recorded at least ten times. This chain connects TRBV5-1 to TRBJ2-1; perhaps TRBD1 as D (6 bases). The germline V gene has CDR1 SGHRS and CDR2 YFSETQ. V lost 2 bases and J lost 10, with 10 bases in between. The CDR3 is 12 residues long. DNA of the CDR3: TGCGCCAGCAGCTTCTCCGGGACAGAGCAGTTCTTC. Protein product: CASSFSGTEQFF.

The genes are TRBV5-1 and TRBJ1-2, with TRBD1 as a possible D gene (6 bases). Germline lookup yields CDR1 SGHRS and CDR2 YFSETQ. V lost 4 bases and J 3 bases, leaving 13 bases between the germline ends. CDR3 length equals 14 residues. CDR3 sequence (DNA): TGCGCCAGCAGCACCCGGGACAACGACTATGGCTACACCTTC. This gives the protein CASSTRDNDYGYTF.

The chain links TRBV19 to TRBJ2-7, with TRBD1 matching 11 bases. The CDR3 spans 15 residues. The V and J ends lost 5 bases and 4 bases, in that order; junction bases with no gene match: 7. CDR1 and CDR2 from the germline V gene are LNHDA and SQIVND (reference sequence). In DNA form, the CDR3 reads TGTGCCAGTAGTTCCCGTGGACAGGGGGCGTACGAGCAGTACTTC. This gives the protein CASSSRGQGAYEQYF.

This clonotype was observed at least ten times. This chain uses TRBV20-1 with TRBJ2-7, with D perhaps matching TRBD1 or TRBD2 (5 bases each). Deletions cut 1 base from V and 1 base from J, with 8 bases between. CDR3 size: 13 residues. Germline values: CDR1 DFQATT, CDR2 SNEGSKA (reference sequence). For the CDR3, the DNA is TGCAGTGCTAGAGGAGGGGAGTCCTACGAGCAGTACTTC. It specifies CSARGGESYEQYF.

The table lists this clonotype with many counts. The chain is built from TRBV12-3 or TRBV12-4 and TRBJ2-1; no definite D call. Trimming removed 2 bases from V and 0 bases from J, with 8 bases in between. The CDR3 runs 15 residues. The CDR3 DNA follows: TGTGCCAGCAGTTTATGGCGGAGCTCCTACAATGAGCAGTTCTTC. Its translation: CASSLWRSSYNEQFF.

This clonotype was detected many times. The CDR3 DNA sequence: TGCGCCAGCAGCTTGCAGGGAACAACGGAGACCCAGTACTTC. This translates into CASSLQGTTETQYF. This chain joins TRBV5-1 and TRBJ2-5; tentatively, D is TRBD1 (5 bases). The CDR3 spans 14 residues. Germline CDR1 and CDR2: SGHRS and YFSETQ. The germline V and J ends were trimmed by 1 base and 5 bases, with 12 bases remaining between them.